This T cell receptor (beta chain) appears in the sequencing data of a study of early T cells in non-severe SARS-CoV-2 infection (dated by TCRdb to the early 2020s). In the study overall: TCR sequencing used bulk RNA from unsorted whole blood, so alpha and beta chains could not be paired.

What the authors observed across the whole study: VDJdb matching was skewed toward anti-spike CD8 responses and likely underestimated virus-specific expansions by missing private and CD4 specificities.

Taken from the germline V gene, the CDR1 and CDR2 loops are ENHRY and SYGVKD. The CDR3 runs 13 amino acids, cysteine and phenylalanine included. Of the read, only the CDR3 DNA is kept; its 39 bases are in frame from base 1. The germline V and J ends show losses of 6 bases and 5 bases respectively, and no gene match explains 0 bases of the junction. Library construction relied on 5' RACE. Sequencing took place on a NextSeq 500. To correct for sequencing error and PCR bias, the TCR library protocol tagged individual cDNA molecules with unique molecular identifiers. Sequencing covered both TCR alpha and beta chains, and within each sample the abundances of alpha and beta sequences were tightly co-correlated. In the authors' own workflow: Decombinator V4 was used to annotate TCR sequences for V gene, J gene and CDR3. TCRs were defined as expanded if a significant change between any two time points was detected under a Poisson model with p below 0.0001. TCR abundances were normalised to the total number of TCRs sequenced per sample and were expressed as counts per million. TRAV1-2 paired with TRAJ12, TRAJ20 or TRAJ33 defined MAIT TCRs, while TRAV10 paired with TRAJ18 defined iNKT TCRs. A search of VDJdb, accessed on 1 November 2021, was run for TCRs annotated to CMV, EBV and SARS-CoV-2, with TCRs annotated for multiple antigens excluded. TCRdb reanalyzed the raw reads on its own, using fastp at Q25 for trimming and MiXCR for clone calling, and kept in-frame beta chains. Records with the same CDR3 protein are collapsed into one entry carrying the most frequent genes and DNA. It is TCRdb's table, rather than the study itself, that gives the V and J calls and clone size. The sample table contains tens of thousands of distinct CDR3 sequences; only one count was recorded for about 12% of them. The ten largest clonotypes hold approximately 6.1% of the sample.

Only one count was recorded for this clonotype. The antigen this receptor binds is unknown. No clone much larger than this one lies a single base away; base qualities are absent. Evidence from a single read is weak. Set within a cohort of healthcare workers in London, UK, this nested case-control study involved weekly PCR testing of nasopharyngeal swabs along with blood sampling. Healthcare workers were recruited during the week of the UK lockdown, between 23 and 31 March 2020, and followed weekly for up to roughly 15 weeks. The specimen sequenced was whole blood. This sequence was found in an adult who was a healthcare worker with PCR-confirmed SARS-CoV-2 infection or an uninfected control (not recorded which). The chain couples TRBV10-3 to TRBJ2-1, with TRBD2 matching 11 junction bases. The DNA reads as follows: TGTGCCATCAGACTAGCGGGAGACAATGAGCAGTTCTTC. Its product reads: CAIRLAGDNEQFF.